These 18 T cell receptor beta chains came from one sample sequenced in a study of blood T cells in healthy people across ages. For the second PCR, which ran for about 7 to 11 cycles, a sample-barcoded 5' primer and a J-beta primer mix were used. TCRdb passed the 5' RACE reads through MiXCR, listing each CDR3 protein once. Among just over 800,000 distinct CDR3 sequences listed, 55% to 65% were seen once. The sequencing sample was made of blood. The receptors were sampled from a man aged 25 to 45 in good health.

Of note for this clonotype: One end of the junction does not line up with germline, which may come from a read error. V gene TRBV7-8 combines with J gene TRBJ1-2; 10 bases fit TRBD1. Germline values: CDR1 SGHVS, CDR2 FQNEAQ. This CDR3 has 15 residues. The CDR3 reads CASSLAGQGSYGCTF. CDR3 bases: TGTGCCAGCAGCTTAGCGGGACAGGGGAGCTATGGCTGCACCTTC.

This chain connects TRBV7-9 to TRBJ2-1, with D uncertain. There are 14 residues in the CDR3. Trimming stripped 8 bases from V and 9 bases from J, with 20 bases between. Germline V gives CDR1 SEHNR, CDR2 FQNEAQ (reference sequence). DNA for the CDR3: TGTGCCAGCTATAGTCAGAGCCTCTGGAGTGAGCAGTTCTTC. Its protein product is CASYSQSLWSEQFF.

V is TRBV15 and J is TRBJ1-5; D perhaps matches TRBD1 (5 bases). Germline V gene sequence: CDR1 LNHNV, CDR2 YYDKDF (reference sequence). The CDR3 sequence is 18 residues long. The germline V and J ends were trimmed by 1 base and 2 bases, with 18 bases remaining between them. CDR3 bases: TGTGCCACCAGCAGAGGTCGAAGGGGTTGGTATGGCAATCAGCCCCAGCATTTT. Translating it yields CATSRGRRGWYGNQPQHF.

V is TRBV10-3 and J is TRBJ2-3, with D possibly being TRBD1 (5 bases). The CDR3 runs 14 residues. V dropped 4 bases and J dropped 1 base, with 9 bases sitting between them. Looked up from germline, CDR1 is ENHRY and CDR2 is SYGVKD. The chain's CDR3 is CAISGRAGTDTQYF. The CDR3 DNA is TGTGCCATCAGTGGCAGGGCAGGCACAGATACGCAGTATTTT.

DNA of the CDR3: TGCGCCAGCAGCGAAGCGCCGGGACAGGGGGTCTATGAGCAGTTCTTC. Translation: CASSEAPGQGVYEQFF. The genes are TRBV5-1 and TRBJ2-1; TRBD1 aligns across 11 bases. Germline-derived CDR1 and CDR2 are SGHRS and YFSETQ. The CDR3 totals 16 residues. With V trimmed by 4 bases and J by 8 bases, 11 bases remained unmatched.

The CDR3 DNA sequence: TGTGCCAGCGGGCAGGATGACTACGAGCAGTACTTC. Amino acids: CASGQDDYEQYF. This sequence joins TRBV6-1 and TRBJ2-5; D call uncertain. The DNA end favors TRBJ2-7, so the J call may be wrong. Per the germline V gene, CDR1 is MNHNS and CDR2 is SASEGT. The CDR3 is 12 residues long.

The chain uses TRBV29-1 and TRBJ2-7; the D gene is possibly TRBD1 (6 bases). The V and J ends lost 5 bases and 0 bases respectively, with 14 bases between them. This CDR3 has 14 amino acids. The V gene's germline CDR1 is SQVTM and CDR2 ANQGSEA. CDR3 sequence reads: CSVRPGADSYEQYF. The CDR3 DNA follows: TGCAGCGTTAGGCCAGGGGCCGACTCCTACGAGCAGTACTTC.

The chain carries TRBV6-8 and TRBJ2-7; a possible D gene is TRBD2 (6 bases). Germline V lookup: CDR1 MNHGY, CDR2 SAAAGT. The CDR3 runs 17 residues. V was cut by 1 base and J by 0 bases, with 16 bases left in between. This CDR3 is CASSYWGGVPPSYEQYF. The CDR3 DNA follows: TGTGCCAGCAGTTACTGGGGCGGGGTCCCCCCCTCCTACGAGCAGTACTTC.

The chain employs TRBV12-3 or TRBV12-4 and TRBJ1-2, with TRBD1 matching 7 bases. CDR3 length: 13 amino acids. The junction had 8 bases not matched to a gene; V was cut back by 5 bases and J by 8 bases. CDR3 coding DNA: TGTGCCAGCAGTCACGACAGGGCAGGAGGCTACACCTTC. The encoded protein is CASSHDRAGGYTF.

The chain links TRBV5-1 to TRBJ2-5; a possible D gene is TRBD1 (5 bases). Germline loops: CDR1 SGHRS, CDR2 YFSETQ. Trimming took off 4 bases at V and 0 bases at J, with 13 bases between the two ends. CDR3 length: 15 residues. CDR3 protein: CASSLLTGYQETQYF. The CDR3 nucleotides read TGCGCCAGCAGCCTACTAACAGGATACCAAGAGACCCAGTACTTC.

The chain recombines TRBV7-8 with TRBJ2-3; D may be TRBD2 (7 bases). The V end lost 7 bases, the J end lost 3 bases, and 17 bases lay between the germline ends. The germline gives CDR1 SGHVS, CDR2 FQNEAQ. The CDR3 is made up of 15 amino acids. The CDR3 DNA sequence: TGTGCCAGCACCCCCACAGGGAGGGAGACAGATACGCAGTATTTT. This encodes CASTPTGRETDTQYF.

This chain uses TRBV7-2 with TRBJ1-4; D unresolved. Germline CDR1 is SGHTA and CDR2 is FQGNSA. Trimming cost V 5 bases and J 3 bases, with 10 bases left between them. The CDR3 is 14 amino acids. CDR3 nucleotides: TGTGCCAGCAGCCCGGTAAAAGCTAATGAAAAACTGTTTTTT. Amino acid sequence: CASSPVKANEKLFF.

This clonotype was observed a few times. V and J are TRBV6-2 or TRBV6-3 and TRBJ2-1; TRBD2 might be the D (6 bases). CDR1 is MNHEY, CDR2 SVGEGT, per germline. The CDR3 length is 16 residues. The V and J ends lost 4 bases and 2 bases respectively, with 15 bases between them. The CDR3 DNA reads TGTGCCAGCAGTTTGTTAGCGGAACCTCCCTACAATGAGCAGTTCTTC. It codes for CASSLLAEPPYNEQFF.

The chain uses TRBV6-5 and TRBJ2-5; D ambiguous. This CDR3 is built from 11 residues. V lost 9 bases to trimming and J lost 5 bases, with 10 bases between them. From germline, CDR1 is MNHEY and CDR2 SVGAGI. CDR3 nucleotide sequence: TGTGCCAGTAGGGTATCGGAGACCCAGTACTTC. Its translation: CASRVSETQYF.

This clonotype was found a few times. The chain is built from TRBV12-3 or TRBV12-4 and TRBJ1-1; D gene ambiguous. CDR3 size: 13 residues. Deletions cut 2 bases from V and 3 bases from J, with 7 bases between. The chain's CDR3 is CASSLRRDTEAFF. In DNA, the CDR3 is TGTGCCAGCAGTTTACGTCGGGACACTGAAGCTTTCTTT.

The chain has TRBV27 and TRBJ2-1; no definite D call. Trimming stripped 0 bases from V and 9 bases from J, with 18 bases between. The CDR3 length is 16 residues. Germline V CDR1 and CDR2: MNHEY, SMNVEV (reference sequence). CDR3 in DNA: TGTGCCAGCAGTTTATCCGGGCTCCTTTTTACGGCTGAGCAGTTCTTC. Protein product: CASSLSGLLFTAEQFF.

This clonotype occurred a few times. The chain couples TRBV20-1 to TRBJ2-3, with TRBD1 as a possible D gene (5 bases). The CDR3 totals 13 residues. In germline, CDR1 is DFQATT, CDR2 SNEGSKA (reference sequence). V was trimmed by 0 bases and J by 5 bases, leaving 9 bases between them. CDR3 residues: CSARDLQVDTQYF. CDR3 DNA: TGCAGTGCTAGAGACCTACAGGTAGATACGCAGTATTTT.

The chain joins TRBV5-1 to TRBJ1-2; D gene ambiguous. Trimming shortened V by 0 bases and J by 3 bases, and 15 bases separated the two germline ends. The CDR3 has 16 amino acids. CDR1 is SGHRS and CDR2 is YFSETQ in the germline V gene. CDR3 sequence: CASSLEGSGEDYGYTF. For the CDR3, the DNA is TGCGCCAGCAGCTTGGAAGGGTCCGGCGAGGACTATGGCTACACCTTC.